This TCR beta chain was sequenced during a study of high-grade serous ovarian cancer treatment subgroups. Tumor tissue was taken before any definitive surgery or chemotherapy was given. Sequencing was performed with immunoSEQ multiplex PCR; in TCRdb, only in-frame clones are kept and a portion is missing. This sample has about 11,000 clones, with 83% found just once. The CDR3 has 14 residues. Germline V gene sequence: CDR1 SGHAT, CDR2 FQNNGV. Deletions cut 1 base from V and 3 bases from J, with 10 bases between. The receptor's source is a human donor with high-grade serous ovarian cancer. This rearrangement joins TRBV11-2 to TRBJ2-7; D may be TRBD2 (5 bases). The sequenced sample consisted of tumor tissue. The CDR3 loop is CASSLAGKHYEQYF. DNA for the CDR3: TGTGCCAGCAGCTTAGCGGGGAAACACTACGAGCAGTACTTC.